A selection of T cell receptor beta chains follows, all from one sample in a study of regulatory T cells in long-lasting Graves disease. MiXCR, applied by TCRdb to the multiplex PCR reads, yields one record per CDR3 protein. Altogether some 460,000 distinct CDR3 sequences are present, 16% being singletons, with the ten largest covering 12%. The same data also went into a second study, on T cells in Graves' hyperthyroidism and ophthalmopathy.

Sample: peripheral blood mononuclear cells (PBMCs), taken at new diagnosis, from a patient treated with antithyroid drugs. These receptors originate from a man in his forties with Graves disease. Each CDR3 is given with its conserved first and last residue. Fields, in order: CDR3 length, D gene, V gene, J gene, clone size, CDR3 DNA, CDR3 protein. The D gene is left open where the match is weak. The size entry is marked missing in some rows and otherwise reads once, few, many or a size class.

>15|TRBD1|TRBV28|TRBJ2-7|-
TGTGCCAGCAGACCCCTCGGGACAGGGGGCGACAAGCAGTACTTC
CASRPLGTGGDKQYF
>14|-|TRBV5-1|TRBJ2-2|many
TGCGCCAGCAGCTTGTCTGGGTACACCGGGGAGCTGTTTTTT
CASSLSGYTGELFF
>15|-|TRBV28|TRBJ2-4|many
TGTGCCAGCAGCCAACCGGGGTGGGACAAAAACATTCAGTACTTC
CASSQPGWDKNIQYF
>11|-|TRBV5-1|TRBJ2-6|-
TGCGCCAGCAGAGAGGATATCGTCCTGACTTTC
CASREDIVLTF
>15|-|TRBV12-3/TRBV12-4|TRBJ1-6|-
TGTGCCAGCAGTTTATTCCCAGGACTTAATTCACCCCTCCACTTT
CASSLFPGLNSPLHF
>14|TRBD2|TRBV28|TRBJ2-3|many
TGTGCCAGCAGTTTAGGGACTACCCAGGATACGCAGTATTTT
CASSLGTTQDTQYF
>15|-|TRBV7-9|TRBJ2-5|-
TGTGCCAGCAGCCCCGGGCTCCTCGGGGGAGAGACCCAGTACTTC
CASSPGLLGGETQYF
>13|-|TRBV11-2|TRBJ2-7|many
TGTGCCAGCAGCCCAGCGGACGGCTACGAGCAGTACTTC
CASSPADGYEQYF
>14|-|TRBV28|TRBJ1-6|-
TGTGCCAGTGAAGAAGGGGCGCTCAATTCACCCCTCCACTTT
CASEEGALNSPLHF
>18|-|TRBV24-1|TRBJ2-2|-
TGTGCCACCAGTCAAACCGCGCTAGCGAACGCGAACACCGGGGAGCTGTTTTTT
CATSQTALANANTGELFF
>15|TRBD2|TRBV28|TRBJ2-5|many
TGTGCCAGCAGCCCGCACGCGGGAGGCCAAGAGACCCAGTACTTC
CASSPHAGGQETQYF
>14|TRBD1|TRBV20-1|TRBJ1-1|few
TGCAGTGCTAGTGGGACAGGGCGGCGGACTGAAGCTTTCTTT
CSASGTGRRTEAFF
>12|-|TRBV19|TRBJ2-7|-
TGTGCCAGTAGCGCGCCATCCTACGAGCAGTACTTC
CASSAPSYEQYF
>15|-|TRBV15|TRBJ2-5|few
TGTGCCACCAGCAGAGAGGCACCAGGTGCGGAGACCCAGTACTTC
CATSREAPGAETQYF
>11|TRBD1|TRBV29-1|TRBJ1-2|-
TGCAGCGCGACAGGGGGACGCGGCTACACCTTC
CSATGGRGYTF
>13|-|TRBV28|TRBJ2-2|few
TGTGCCAGCTTTGGGGCTCCGTCCGGGGAGCTGTTTTTT
CASFGAPSGELFF
>16|TRBD1|TRBV6-6|TRBJ2-7|few
TGTGCCAGCAGTTACTCGGTCGGACAGGGAATCTACGAGCAGTACTTC
CASSYSVGQGIYEQYF
>14|-|TRBV11-2|TRBJ2-7|many
TGTGCCAGCAGCCACCTTGGCGGCCCCTACGAGCAGTACTTC
CASSHLGGPYEQYF
>15|TRBD1|TRBV20-1|TRBJ2-2|-
TGCAGTGCTGGACGGACAGGCTTTAACACCGGGGAGCTGTTTTTT
CSAGRTGFNTGELFF
>14|-|TRBV5-1|TRBJ2-7|many
TGCGCCAGCAGTCACAGCCTGAGCTCCTACGAGCAGTACTTC
CASSHSLSSYEQYF
>16|TRBD2|TRBV7-9|TRBJ2-7|few
TGTGCCAGCAGCTCGAATAGCGGGGGGCCCCGGGACGAGCAGTACTTC
CASSSNSGGPRDEQYF
>16|-|TRBV3-1|TRBJ2-1|many
TGTGCCAGCAGCCAAGATGCGCTTTTTAGCAGCAATGAGCAGTTCTTC
CASSQDALFSSNEQFF
>15|TRBD1|TRBV11-2|TRBJ2-2|-
TGTGCCAGCAGCTGGTACAGGGGGCCCACCGGGGAGCTGTTTTTT
CASSWYRGPTGELFF
>13|-|TRBV12-3/TRBV12-4|TRBJ1-2|many
TGTGCCAGCACCCTAAGGGGTTCCCGCGGCTACACCTTC
CASTLRGSRGYTF
>15|TRBD2|TRBV7-2|TRBJ2-3|many
TGTGCCAGCAGCCTGGGACTAGCTATTACAGATACGCAGTATTTT
CASSLGLAITDTQYF
>14|-|TRBV10-3|TRBJ2-7|many
TGTGCCATCAGGGGGGCAGAACTCAACTACGAGCAGTACTTC
CAIRGAELNYEQYF
>17|-|TRBV10-2|TRBJ1-3|-
TGCGCCAGCAGTGAGTCGATGGGGCAGACCTCTGGAAACACCATATATTTT
CASSESMGQTSGNTIYF
>13|TRBD2|TRBV12-3/TRBV12-4|TRBJ2-7|few
TGTGCCAGCAGCATGACTAGCGGGAGTCCCCCTTACTTC
CASSMTSGSPPYF
>16|TRBD2|TRBV12-3/TRBV12-4|TRBJ2-3|many
TGTGCCAGCAGTCAAAGACTAGCGGGAGTGGTAGATACGCAGTATTTT
CASSQRLAGVVDTQYF
>17|-|TRBV29-1|TRBJ2-2|many
TGCAGCGTTGTCCCGGGCGGTCTTTCCGCGAACACCGGGGAGCTGTTTTTT
CSVVPGGLSANTGELFF
>15|TRBD2|TRBV4-1|TRBJ2-5|few
TGCGCCAGCAGCCAAGACGGGGGACTAGGCGAGACCCAGTACTTC
CASSQDGGLGETQYF
>16|TRBD1|TRBV15|TRBJ1-1|many
TGTGCCACCAGCAGAGGGGCAGGGGGCATAAACACTGAAGCTTTCTTT
CATSRGAGGINTEAFF
>13|-|TRBV6-9|TRBJ1-2|-
TGTGCCAGCAGTTACGCAGGGGACTATGGCTACACCTTC
CASSYAGDYGYTF
>14|TRBD1|TRBV20-1|TRBJ1-1|-
TGCAGTGCTCAAGGGCGGGACAGCAACACTGAAGCTTTCTTT
CSAQGRDSNTEAFF
>15|TRBD2|TRBV7-7|TRBJ2-1|-
TGTGCTAGCAGCCAGAGCGGGATTTCCTACAATGAGCAGTTCTTC
CASSQSGISYNEQFF
>16|TRBD1|TRBV11-2|TRBJ2-3|many
TGTGCCAGCAGCTTCCTCCGGACAGGGGCCACAGATACGCAGTATTTT
CASSFLRTGATDTQYF
>17|-|TRBV3-1|TRBJ2-2|-
TGTGCCAGCAGCCAAGAAGCTATCACAGGGAACACCGGGGAGCTGTTTTTT
CASSQEAITGNTGELFF
>15|TRBD1|TRBV6-1|TRBJ1-5|many
TGTGCCAGCAGTCTGACAGGGACTAGCAATCAGCCCCAGCATTTT
CASSLTGTSNQPQHF
>13|-|TRBV6-1|TRBJ1-1|-
TGTGCCAGCAGAAGACAGACGAACACTGAAGCTTTCTTT
CASRRQTNTEAFF
>15|TRBD1|TRBV12-3/TRBV12-4|TRBJ2-5|many
TGTGCCAGCAGTTTCAGGCAGGGGGCCGCAGAGACCCAGTACTTC
CASSFRQGAAETQYF
>11|-|TRBV20-1|TRBJ1-1|many
TGCAGTGCTAGAGATCGAAGGGGGGCTTTCTTT
CSARDRRGAFF
>15|TRBD1|TRBV29-1|TRBJ2-1|few
TGCAGCGTTGAAGAGTCCAGGGGGCAGTGGGATGAGCAGTTCTTC
CSVEESRGQWDEQFF
>14|-|TRBV7-9|TRBJ2-2|few
TGTGCCAGCAGCCCCGGACGGGATAACGGGGAGCTGTTTTTT
CASSPGRDNGELFF